Sequencing of this T cell receptor beta chain was carried out in a study of beta chain features in type 1 diabetes. Study-level results: Moderate but significant shortening of TCRB CDR3s was recorded in all four CD4+ subsets from Type 1 diabetes patients.

Every participating donor gave one draw, a heparinised blood sample averaging approximately 120 mL. Germline CDR1 is SQVTM and CDR2 is ANQGSEA. This CDR3 spans 14 amino acids. Deletions cut 0 bases from V and 1 base from J, with 9 bases between. This clone was recorded a few times. No antigen is known for it. TCRB transcripts that were expressed got sequenced, as all of the isolated RNA had been reverse transcribed. The data were produced by immunoSEQ multiplex PCR, yet TCRdb's version contains in-frame clones alone and is incomplete. The sample records approximately 120,000 clones, 17% being singletons.

The chain has TRBV29-1 and TRBJ1-1; no reliable D call. The clonotype was recovered from a man younger than 35 with type 1 diabetes. Sequencing input: central memory CD4+ T cells from blood. The CDR3 sequence is CSVEDWVKNTEAFF. The CDR3 nucleotides are TGCAGCGTTGAAGATTGGGTGAAGAACACTGAAGCTTTCTTT. The variable domain in full, completed from reference TRBV29-1 and TRBJ1-1, reads SAVISQKPSRDICQRGTSLTIQCQVDSQVTMMFWYRQQPGQSLTLIATANQGSEATYESGFVIDKFPISRPNLTFSTLTVSNMSPEDSSIYLCSVEDWVKNTEAFFGQGTRLTVV.